Following are 14 T cell receptor beta chains from one sample sequenced in a study of blood T cell repertoires in COVID-19. Only in-frame clones appear in the TCRdb table, and some are missing; sequencing was by immunoSEQ multiplex PCR. The sample includes some 190,000 clones, 70% to 90% of them seen just once. Sequencing input: peripheral blood. Receptor source: a woman older than 75 with acute or convalescent COVID-19.

The rearrangement joins TRBV5-1 to TRBJ2-2; possibly TRBD2 for D (6 bases). The CDR3 spans 15 residues. The germline V gene has CDR1 SGHRS and CDR2 YFSETQ. The ends were cut back, 4 bases at V and 6 bases at J, with 16 bases in the middle. The CDR3 DNA sequence: TGCGCCAGCAGCCTTCCTAGCCGGAGGGCCGGGGAGCTGTTTTTT. Residues: CASSLPSRRAGELFF.

The genes are TRBV19 and TRBJ2-2, with TRBD2 identical over 8 bases. V gave up 1 base and J gave up 1 base; unmatched junction bases: 5. This CDR3 contains 17 residues. CDR1 LNHDA and CDR2 SQIVND come from the germline V gene (reference sequence). The CDR3 protein is CASSIVRLAGNTGELFF. The CDR3 DNA follows: TGTGCCAGTAGTATAGTGAGGCTAGCGGGGAACACCGGGGAGCTGTTTTTT.

This clone showed up just a few times. The chain carries TRBV19 and TRBJ1-5; D remains ambiguous. The CDR3 extends over 14 amino acids. The germline V gene has CDR1 LNHDA and CDR2 SQIVND (reference sequence). Deletions cut 5 bases from V and 6 bases from J, with 14 bases between. CDR3 protein: CASSFPGWVQPQHF. The DNA of the CDR3 is TGTGCCAGTAGTTTTCCGGGTTGGGTTCAGCCCCAGCATTTT. Full variable domain (rest looked up from reference TRBV19 and TRBJ1-5): DGGITQSPKYLFRKEGQNVTLSCEQNLNHDAMYWYRQDPGQGLRLIYYSQIVNDFQKGDIAEGYSVSREKKESFPLTVTSAQKNPTAFYLCASSFPGWVQPQHFGDGTRLSIL.

J is TRBJ1-2 and V is TRBV19; D possibly corresponds to TRBD1 (5 bases). V gave up 5 bases and J gave up 0 bases, with 16 bases separating them. The germline V gene encodes CDR1 LNHDA and CDR2 SQIVND (reference sequence). This CDR3 comprises 16 residues. CDR3 coding DNA: TGTGCCAGTAGTGCCGCCAGCGGGGCGACTAACTATGGCTACACCTTC. Translation: CASSAASGATNYGYTF.

This CDR3 is CASSSTGGAETQYF. For the CDR3, the DNA is TGTGCCAGCAGCTCGACAGGGGGCGCAGAGACCCAGTACTTC. The chain recombines TRBV7-2 with TRBJ2-5, with 10 bases identical to TRBD1. The J segment lost 4 bases and the V segment lost 4 bases, leaving 3 bases of the junction unmatched. This CDR3 is 14 amino acids long. Germline V gene sequence: CDR1 SGHTA, CDR2 FQGNSA.

The rearrangement joins TRBV9 to TRBJ2-3; 10 bases are a match to TRBD2. This CDR3 is built from 16 residues. Germline CDR1 SGDLS, CDR2 YYNGEE. The V and J ends lost 4 bases and 3 bases, in that order; junction bases with no gene match: 8. The CDR3 nucleotides are TGTGCCAGCAGCCCCTCAGCGGGAGGGCCAACAGATACGCAGTATTTT. As protein: CASSPSAGGPTDTQYF.

This chain joins TRBV5-1 and TRBJ2-1; 11 bases fit TRBD2. This CDR3 is built from 15 residues. V lost 2 bases to trimming and J lost 7 bases; unmatched junction nucleotides: 5. Germline assignment: CDR1 SGHRS and CDR2 YFSETQ. Written as DNA, the CDR3 is TGCGCCAGCAGCTTAGGTAGCGGGAGGGTGAATGAGCAGTTCTTC. Translation gives CASSLGSGRVNEQFF.

V and J are TRBV29-1 and TRBJ1-1; D is undetermined. From germline, CDR1 is SQVTM and CDR2 ANQGSEA. Deletions cut 7 bases from V and 6 bases from J, with 12 bases between. CDR3 length: 11 residues. As DNA, the CDR3 is TGCAGCGCCCTCCTAGCCCCTGAAGCTTTCTTT. This codes for CSALLAPEAFF.

This chain links TRBV28 with TRBJ1-4; TRBD1 aligns across 9 bases. Per the germline V gene, CDR1 is MDHEN and CDR2 is SYDVKM. The V and J ends lost 11 bases and 4 bases, in that order; junction bases with no gene match: 17. The CDR3 loop spans 17 amino acids. CDR3 bases: TGTGCCGGGGGGACCAACAGGGGGCTAGGTATTAATGAAAAACTGTTTTTT. This codes for CAGGTNRGLGINEKLFF.

The V and J genes are TRBV27 and TRBJ2-5; 8 nucleotides align to TRBD2. In germline, CDR1 is MNHEY, CDR2 SMNVEV (reference sequence). This CDR3 has 13 residues. J lost 4 bases, V lost 3 bases, and 1 base had no gene match. The DNA of the CDR3 is TGTGCCAGCAGTTTCGGGACTAGAGAGACCCAGTACTTC. Amino acid sequence: CASSFGTRETQYF.

The J gene is TRBJ2-5, the V gene TRBV14; the D is unclear. CDR3 size: 11 residues. Trimming pared 4 bases from V and 2 bases from J, leaving 2 bases between. Germline lookup yields CDR1 SGHDN and CDR2 FVKESK. CDR3 residues: CASSLQETQYF. Written as DNA, the CDR3 is TGTGCCAGCAGCCTACAAGAGACCCAGTACTTC.

The chain carries TRBV5-5 and TRBJ2-5, with D maybe TRBD1 (6 bases). The CDR3 extends over 15 amino acids. CDR1 is SGHKS and CDR2 is YYEKEE in the germline V gene (reference sequence). Trimming shortened V by 1 base and J by 5 bases, and 15 bases separated the two germline ends. In nucleotides, the CDR3 is TGTGCCAGCAGCTTGACAACAGGGTTGGGGGAGACCCAGTACTTC. Amino acids: CASSLTTGLGETQYF.

The CDR3 here is CASTRQGARDEQYF. The CDR3 DNA follows: TGTGCCAGCACCCGCCAGGGGGCCCGAGACGAGCAGTACTTC. The rearrangement joins TRBV3-1 (or the pseudogene TRBV3-2) to TRBJ2-7; 8 positions agree with TRBD1. Germline loops: CDR1 LGHDT, CDR2 YNNKEL (reference sequence). J was trimmed by 5 bases and V by 7 bases; bases with no gene match: 10. The CDR3 totals 14 residues.

The chain carries TRBV18 and TRBJ1-2, with D possibly matching TRBD1 (6 bases). The V gene's germline CDR1 is KGHSH and CDR2 LQKENI. Trimming left V 6 bases short and J 5 bases short, with 22 bases between. CDR3 length: 16 residues. The CDR3 loop is CASSGLFGQLPYGYTF. DNA for the CDR3: TGTGCCAGCTCGGGGCTCTTTGGACAGCTCCCTTATGGCTACACCTTC.